What follows is one T cell receptor (beta chain) and its context. Time point described: patch test 2, 6 weeks after DPC sensitization. As for treatment: therapeutic diphenylcyclopropenone sensitization with weekly scalp DPC. Unfractionated whole blood served as the source for total RNA extraction. V gave up 2 bases and J gave up 0 bases, with 15 bases separating them. The CDR3 totals 17 residues. CDR1 SGHTA and CDR2 FQGTGA come from the germline V gene. TCRdb passed the RACE reads through MiXCR, listing each CDR3 protein once. Among about 140,000 distinct CDR3 sequences, 12% were seen once, and the ten largest hold around 1.4%. This entry is derived from a study of human T cells and chemical hapten exposure. Study details: Patients' scalps got diphenylcyclopropenone weekly throughout the approximately 22-week study.

The gene calls are TRBV7-3 and TRBJ2-3, with D uncertain. Sequencing was performed on whole blood, taken in connection with sensitization to the hapten diphenylcyclopropenone (DPC). This clonotype was sampled from a woman aged 45-60 years with alopecia areata. Some clones in this sample may be carry-over from other donors' samples. The chain's CDR3 is CASSLEAPGSSTDTQYF. The CDR3 nucleotides read TGTGCCAGCAGCTTAGAGGCTCCCGGATCGAGCACAGATACGCAGTATTTT.